This TCR beta chain stems from a study of kidney transplant recipient with SARS-CoV-2 infection. One entry per CDR3 protein, called by TCRdb with MiXCR from the reads. The sample lists under 300,000 distinct CDR3 sequences; under 30% were seen once. This clonotype was detected ten times or more. The V end lost 8 bases, the J end lost 8 bases, and 24 bases lay between the germline ends. The CDR3 loop spans 15 amino acids. Germline CDR1 is MDHEN and CDR2 is SYDVKM. This receptor was identified in a male patient younger than 45 who had COVID-19 and was a kidney transplant recipient. Some T cells may originate from the graft donor. The chain couples TRBV28 to TRBJ1-2; the D is unclear. This material consisted of a blood sample, taken at baseline and between days 110 and 120 from a kidney transplant recipient. The CDR3 spells CASSVYDRVTRGYTF. The CDR3 nucleotides read TGTGCCAGCTCAGTTTATGATAGGGTCACGCGGGGCTACACCTTC.